This TCR beta chain was recovered during a study of early T cells in non-severe SARS-CoV-2 infection (dated by TCRdb to 2020 to 2023). With respect to the entire study: TCR sequencing used bulk RNA from unsorted whole blood, so alpha and beta chains could not be paired.

Receptor libraries were prepared by 5' RACE. The listed sequencing device is NextSeq 500. In the TCR library protocol, unique molecular identifiers were attached to individual cDNA molecules to correct for PCR bias and sequencing error. Sequencing covered both TCR alpha and beta chains, and within each sample the abundances of alpha and beta sequences were tightly co-correlated. Turning to the authors' computational methods: V gene, J gene and CDR3 annotation of TCR sequences was performed with Decombinator V4. TCRs were defined as expanded if a significant change between any two time points was detected under a Poisson model with p below 0.0001. TCR abundances were normalised to the total number of TCRs sequenced per sample and expressed as counts per million. MAIT TCRs were defined by TRAV1-2 paired with TRAJ12, TRAJ20 or TRAJ33, and iNKT TCRs by TRAV10 paired with TRAJ18. VDJdb, accessed 1 November 2021, was searched for CMV, EBV and SARS-CoV-2 annotated TCRs, excluding TCRs annotated for multiple antigens. TCRdb ran its own pipeline on the public reads, namely fastp trimming at Q25 and MiXCR clone calling, and kept in-frame beta chains. Every entry covers one CDR3 protein and lists the most common genes and DNA from its rows. The V and J calls come from TCRdb's annotation, not from the publication. The table for this sample lists about 56,000 distinct CDR3 sequences; approximately 15% of them were counted only once. Of the sample, approximately 4% is held by the ten largest clones.

Via the germline V gene (reference sequence), CDR1 is LNHDA and CDR2 SQIVND. A distance of 13 bases separates the germline ends of V and J, which lose 4 bases and 6 bases respectively. From the cysteine up to the phenylalanine, the CDR3 has a length of 13 residues. Just the 39-base CDR3 DNA is kept, in frame starting at base 1. This clonotype was picked up many times. Its specific antigen is unknown. No much larger clone exists at a distance of one base, and base qualities are not known. General conclusions and limits of the study: VDJdb matching was skewed toward anti-spike CD8 responses and likely underestimated virus-specific expansions by missing private and CD4 specificities.

The study was a case-control design nested within a healthcare worker cohort in London, UK, with weekly nasopharyngeal swab PCR tests and blood sampling. Healthcare workers were enrolled in the week of the UK lockdown, from 23 to 31 March 2020, and were followed every week for up to roughly 16 weeks. This chain joins TRBV19 to TRBJ2-7; tentative D gene TRBD2, with 5 bases matching. The sample in question was whole blood, obtained at baseline. The clonotype comes from an adult who was a healthcare worker with PCR-confirmed SARS-CoV-2 infection or an uninfected control (not recorded which). At the DNA level, the sequence is TGTGCCAGTAGTACCCAACTAGTAGCCGAGCAGTACTTC. Protein translation: CASSTQLVAEQYF.